This passage covers 29 T cell receptor beta chains from one sample sequenced in a study of T cell repertoires in cytomegalovirus infection. For these TCRs, the target antigens are not known. Each CDR3 protein gets one entry after TCRdb re-called the reads with MiXCR. Among around 360,000 distinct CDR3 sequences listed, roughly a third were seen once. The specimen was cultured PBMCs, collected from culture after CMV antigen stimulation. These receptor sequences come from a human donor in good health (CMV status not recorded). Some clones in this sample may be carry-over from other donors' samples.

This clonotype has just one count. J is TRBJ2-1 and V is TRBV20-1; D may be TRBD1 or TRBD2 (7 bases each). Trimming left V 1 base short and J 9 bases short, with 10 bases between. CDR3 length: 12 residues. The germline V gene has CDR1 DFQATT and CDR2 SNEGSKA (reference sequence). Here the CDR3 reads CSARAGGGEQFF. Written as DNA, the CDR3 is TGCAGTGCTAGAGCAGGGGGGGGTGAGCAGTTCTTC.

The V call is TRBV7-2, the J call TRBJ2-1, with 8 bases that match TRBD1. The V segment lost 4 bases and the J segment 2 bases; nucleotides outside the gene matches: 4. Germline V CDR1 and CDR2: SGHTA, FQGNSA. CDR3 length: 15 amino acids. The CDR3 spells CASSSDRGTYNEQFF. The DNA of the CDR3 is TGTGCCAGCAGCTCCGACAGGGGAACCTACAATGAGCAGTTCTTC.

About this clonotype itself: A clone one base away is much larger, so this may be a read error. V gene TRBV7-8 combines with J gene TRBJ2-1; the match to TRBD2 covers 7 bases. CDR1 SGHVS and CDR2 FQNEAQ come from the germline V gene. Germline trimming cut 2 bases from V and 4 bases from J; bases unmatched to any gene: 11. This CDR3 contains 17 residues. The CDR3 DNA reads as TGTGCCAGCAGCTTAAGGGCTAGCGGTCACATGTACAATGAGCAGTTCTTC. Translated: CASSLRASGHMYNEQFF. Together with reference TRBV7-8 and TRBJ2-1, the CDR3 gives the full variable domain: GAGVSQSPRYKVAKRGQDVALRCDPISGHVSLFWYQQALGQGPEFLTYFQNEAQLDKSGLPSDRFFAERPEGSVSTLKIQRTQQEDSAVYLCASSLRASGHMYNEQFFGPGTRLTVL.

The V and J genes are TRBV28 and TRBJ2-7; D remains unclear. The CDR3 consists of 14 residues. Germline assignment: CDR1 MDHEN and CDR2 SYDVKM. Trimming shortened V by 8 bases and J by 2 bases, and 16 bases separated the two germline ends. The CDR3 here is CASGVGRATYEQYF. In nucleotides, the CDR3 is TGTGCCAGCGGGGTGGGTCGAGCAACCTACGAGCAGTACTTC.

This clonotype has just one count. This sequence joins TRBV24-1 and TRBJ2-1; 7 nucleotides match TRBD2. Germline V lookup: CDR1 KGHDR, CDR2 SFDVKD. Losses at the gene ends were 4 bases for V and 3 bases for J; bases not matched to a gene: 11. CDR3 length: 17 amino acids. The CDR3 nucleotides are TGTGCCACCAGTGAGGGTGCCGGGACTACACACTACAATGAGCAGTTCTTC. Translated: CATSEGAGTTHYNEQFF.

The genes are TRBV18 and TRBJ2-4, with 8 bases fitting TRBD1. The V gene end was trimmed by 3 bases and the J gene end by 5 bases; junction bases not matched to a gene: 9. The CDR3 has 16 amino acids. Looked up from germline, CDR1 is KGHSH and CDR2 is LQKENI. CDR3 sequence (DNA): TGTGCCAGCTCACCTTCGGGACAGGCCTGGCAAAACATTCAGTACTTC. Its translation: CASSPSGQAWQNIQYF.

This clonotype was seen only a few times. The chain couples TRBV28 to TRBJ2-1; 11 bases fit TRBD1. This CDR3 has 15 residues. Losses at the gene ends were 6 bases for V and 4 bases for J; bases not matched to a gene: 5. Germline V gives CDR1 MDHEN, CDR2 SYDVKM. CDR3 in DNA: TGTGCCAGCAGAGGACAGGGGGCACAGTACAATGAGCAGTTCTTC. Protein: CASRGQGAQYNEQFF.

The sample holds a few counts of this clonotype. The chain combines TRBV12-3 or TRBV12-4 with TRBJ1-2; D is unclear. V dropped 6 bases and J dropped 5 bases, with 10 bases sitting between them. The CDR3 extends over 12 amino acids. This CDR3 reads CASSPPRYGYTF. The CDR3 coding sequence is TGTGCCAGCAGCCCCCCGCGGTATGGCTACACCTTC.

In its sample, this clonotype was seen a few times. The V and J genes are TRBV20-1 and TRBJ2-1; D may be TRBD2 (6 bases). The V end was cut by 1 base, the J end by 8 bases, with 24 bases between. The CDR3 is 17 amino acids. CDR1 is DFQATT, CDR2 SNEGSKA, per germline (reference sequence). Written as DNA, the CDR3 is TGCAGTGCTAGAGTCCCTAGAGGAGGGAGGTTCGGGTATGAGCAGTTCTTC. It yields the protein CSARVPRGGRFGYEQFF.

The CDR3 DNA sequence: TGTGCCAGTAGTATATCCGGACTACCCTACAATGAGCAGTTCTTC. Its protein product is CASSISGLPYNEQFF. This chain uses TRBV19 with TRBJ2-1; maybe TRBD2 (6 bases). The germline V and J ends were trimmed by 2 bases and 2 bases, with 10 bases remaining between them. Germline-derived CDR1 and CDR2 are LNHDA and SQIVND (reference sequence). There are 15 residues in the CDR3.

J is TRBJ1-5 and V is TRBV30, with D perhaps matching TRBD1 (5 bases). Germline V CDR1 and CDR2: GTSNPN, SVGIG (reference sequence). V dropped 1 base and J dropped 7 bases, with 14 bases sitting between them. The CDR3 extends over 14 amino acids. The CDR3: CAWSGHIEGQPQHF. CDR3 DNA: TGTGCCTGGAGTGGCCACATTGAGGGGCAGCCCCAGCATTTT.

This chain connects TRBV20-1 to TRBJ1-3, with D possibly being TRBD1 (6 bases). This CDR3 contains 14 residues. CDR1 and CDR2 from the germline V gene are DFQATT and SNEGSKA (reference sequence). The germline V and J ends were trimmed by 2 bases and 2 bases, with 10 bases remaining between them. The DNA of the CDR3 is TGCAGTGCTAGAAACTACAGGGCTGGAAACACCATATATTTT. Its protein product is CSARNYRAGNTIYF.

The gene calls are TRBV7-8 and TRBJ2-5; unclear D gene. The V gene's germline CDR1 is SGHVS and CDR2 FQNEAQ. CDR3 length: 15 amino acids. Deletions cut 3 bases from V and 1 base from J, with 12 bases between. The CDR3 sequence: CASSFRMTLQETQYF. The CDR3 DNA follows: TGTGCCAGCAGCTTTAGAATGACGCTCCAAGAGACCCAGTACTTC. The whole variable domain, filled in from reference TRBV7-8 and TRBJ2-5, reads GAGVSQSPRYKVAKRGQDVALRCDPISGHVSLFWYQQALGQGPEFLTYFQNEAQLDKSGLPSDRFFAERPEGSVSTLKIQRTQQEDSAVYLCASSFRMTLQETQYFGPGTRLLVL.

The chain recombines TRBV19 with TRBJ1-1; 7 positions match TRBD1. This CDR3 region has 14 residues. Germline V gene data show CDR1 as LNHDA and CDR2 as SQIVND (reference sequence). V trimming: 3 bases; J trimming: 10 bases; junction bases outside the gene matches: 11. The CDR3 region is CASSIGGTAPTAFF. CDR3 bases: TGTGCCAGTAGTATTGGAGGGACAGCCCCGACAGCTTTCTTT.

This clonotype was counted a few times. The genes are TRBV5-1 and TRBJ1-2; D perhaps matches TRBD1 (6 bases). From germline, CDR1 is SGHRS and CDR2 YFSETQ. Trimming stripped 3 bases from V and 4 bases from J, with 13 bases between. This CDR3 has 14 amino acids. The CDR3 DNA reads TGCGCCAGCAGCTCGGACAGAACCATCTATGGCTACACCTTC. It codes for CASSSDRTIYGYTF.

The rearrangement links TRBV7-2 to TRBJ2-1; D not certain. Between the trimmed V and J ends, which lost 3 bases and 5 bases, there was a span of 8 bases. Germline V gives CDR1 SGHTA, CDR2 FQGNSA. This CDR3 is 13 amino acids long. CDR3 bases: TGTGCCAGCAGCTTTAACTTTCACAATGAGCAGTTCTTC. Translated: CASSFNFHNEQFF.

This clonotype appeared a few times. J is TRBJ1-1 and V is TRBV11-3; D may be TRBD1 (5 bases). The CDR3 is made up of 14 amino acids. V was pared by 0 bases and J by 6 bases, with 11 bases between. CDR1 and CDR2 (germline): SGHNT, YENEEA. The CDR3 DNA reads as TGTGCCAGCAGCTTAGATCTGGGGGAAGCTGAAGCTTTCTTT. Translation: CASSLDLGEAEAFF.

This clonotype was counted between two and nine times. The rearrangement uses TRBV5-5 and TRBJ1-2, with TRBD1 identical over 7 bases. Germline lookup yields CDR1 SGHKS and CDR2 YYEKEE (reference sequence). The CDR3 contains 13 residues. V gave up 5 bases and J gave up 5 bases; unmatched junction bases: 6. The CDR3 coding sequence is TGTGCCAGCAGACGGACAGGAGGATATGGCTACACCTTC. Translation gives CASRRTGGYGYTF.

V usage is TRBV20-1 and J usage is TRBJ2-3; D is perhaps TRBD1 or TRBD2 (5 bases each). The germline V and J ends were trimmed by 6 bases and 2 bases, with 21 bases remaining between them. Looked up from germline, CDR1 is DFQATT and CDR2 is SNEGSKA (reference sequence). This CDR3 contains 16 residues. DNA of the CDR3: TGCAGTGCGCCGGGGCTATCCTCCGTACTCACAGATACGCAGTATTTT. Translated, it gives CSAPGLSSVLTDTQYF.

V usage is TRBV12-3 or TRBV12-4 and J usage is TRBJ1-2, with D tentatively TRBD1 (5 bases). V gave up 3 bases and J gave up 3 bases, with 8 bases separating them. The CDR3 spans 13 residues. CDR3 residues: CASSFQGHYGYTF. The CDR3 nucleotides read TGTGCCAGCAGTTTCCAGGGACACTATGGCTACACCTTC.

This clonotype was observed at least ten times. The V call is TRBV7-9, the J call TRBJ1-3; 12 nucleotides agree with TRBD1. Germline V gives CDR1 SEHNR, CDR2 FQNEAQ (reference sequence). The length of the CDR3 is 17 residues. The ends lost 4 bases at V and 0 bases at J; junction bases unmatched: 4. In DNA, the CDR3 is TGTGCCAGCAGCTGGGACAGGGGGCCATCCTCTGGAAACACCATATATTTT. Its protein product is CASSWDRGPSSGNTIYF.

V usage is TRBV5-1 and J usage is TRBJ2-1, with D maybe TRBD2 (6 bases). The ends were cut back, 3 bases at V and 7 bases at J, with 20 bases in the middle. Germline assignment: CDR1 SGHRS and CDR2 YFSETQ. This CDR3 contains 16 residues. The CDR3 region is CASSSGLPTLINEQFF. In nucleotides, the CDR3 is TGCGCCAGCAGCTCGGGACTTCCAACCTTAATAAATGAGCAGTTCTTC. Combining the CDR3 with reference TRBV5-1 and TRBJ2-1 gives the whole variable domain KAGVTQTPRYLIKTRGQQVTLSCSPISGHRSVSWYQQTPGQGLQFLFEYFSETQRNKGNFPGRFSGRQFSNSRSEMNVSTLELGDSALYLCASSSGLPTLINEQFFGPGTRLTVL.

This clonotype was counted between two and nine times. The rearrangement uses TRBV7-2 and TRBJ1-2, with a weak D call TRBD1 (6 bases). Looked up from germline, CDR1 is SGHTA and CDR2 is FQGNSA. V was pared by 5 bases and J by 4 bases, with 17 bases between. The CDR3 has 15 amino acids. This chain's CDR3 is CASSTYQQGPYGYTF. The CDR3 DNA sequence: TGTGCCAGCAGCACGTACCAACAGGGTCCCTATGGCTACACCTTC.

V is TRBV10-3 and J is TRBJ1-1; no firm D call. This CDR3 has 13 amino acids. The germline gives CDR1 ENHRY, CDR2 SYGVKD. The V and J ends lost 10 bases and 1 base respectively, with 13 bases between them. The CDR3 DNA reads TGTGCCACCGAGGTGGGAGAGAACACTGAAGCTTTCTTT. This codes for CATEVGENTEAFF.

The chain has TRBV9 and TRBJ1-3; 7 bases agree with TRBD1. Germline CDR1 SGDLS, CDR2 YYNGEE. The CDR3 totals 16 residues. With 4 bases clipped from V and 2 bases from J, the junction kept 9 bases outside the gene matches. CDR3 in amino acids: CASSPRQGSTGNTIYF. DNA for the CDR3: TGTGCCAGCAGCCCGCGACAGGGATCGACTGGAAACACCATATATTTT.

V gene TRBV10-3 combines with J gene TRBJ1-2; D is ambiguous. The V and J ends lost 6 bases and 5 bases respectively, with 28 bases between them. CDR3 length equals 18 residues. CDR1 is ENHRY and CDR2 is SYGVKD in the germline V gene. This chain's CDR3 is CAIRDSQIRRAGDYGYTF. The CDR3 bases are TGTGCCATCAGGGATAGCCAGATCAGACGCGCGGGAGATTATGGCTACACCTTC.

A few counts support this clonotype. The V and J genes are TRBV11-2 and TRBJ1-1; the D gene is possibly TRBD1 (5 bases). The CDR3 is made up of 15 amino acids. Germline V lookup: CDR1 SGHAT, CDR2 FQNNGV. Trimming shortened V by 4 bases and J by 1 base, and 13 bases separated the two germline ends. Written as DNA, the CDR3 is TGTGCCAGCAGCTCCAACCAGGGAAAGAACACTGAAGCTTTCTTT. Protein: CASSSNQGKNTEAFF.

This clonotype was counted only a few times. The chain carries TRBV7-6 and TRBJ1-5; D is undetermined. The length of the CDR3 is 17 residues. CDR1 is SGHVS and CDR2 is FNYEAQ in the germline V gene. Trimming shortened V by 5 bases and J by 5 bases, and 22 bases separated the two germline ends. The CDR3 region has the DNA TGTGCCAGCAGCGGCGAACCGGGCCTTGGGAGTGATCAGCCCCAGCATTTT. Translating it yields CASSGEPGLGSDQPQHF.

This clonotype was observed a few times. This rearrangement joins TRBV4-1 to TRBJ2-1; 8 bases match TRBD2. The CDR3 length is 16 residues. After removal of 5 bases from V and 8 bases from J, the junction contained 14 bases not matched to a gene. The germline V gene has CDR1 MGHRA and CDR2 YSYEKL. CDR3 nucleotide sequence: TGCGCCAGCAGCACGGCCATCGCTAGCGGGTTCCATGAGCAGTTCTTC. Its translation: CASSTAIASGFHEQFF.